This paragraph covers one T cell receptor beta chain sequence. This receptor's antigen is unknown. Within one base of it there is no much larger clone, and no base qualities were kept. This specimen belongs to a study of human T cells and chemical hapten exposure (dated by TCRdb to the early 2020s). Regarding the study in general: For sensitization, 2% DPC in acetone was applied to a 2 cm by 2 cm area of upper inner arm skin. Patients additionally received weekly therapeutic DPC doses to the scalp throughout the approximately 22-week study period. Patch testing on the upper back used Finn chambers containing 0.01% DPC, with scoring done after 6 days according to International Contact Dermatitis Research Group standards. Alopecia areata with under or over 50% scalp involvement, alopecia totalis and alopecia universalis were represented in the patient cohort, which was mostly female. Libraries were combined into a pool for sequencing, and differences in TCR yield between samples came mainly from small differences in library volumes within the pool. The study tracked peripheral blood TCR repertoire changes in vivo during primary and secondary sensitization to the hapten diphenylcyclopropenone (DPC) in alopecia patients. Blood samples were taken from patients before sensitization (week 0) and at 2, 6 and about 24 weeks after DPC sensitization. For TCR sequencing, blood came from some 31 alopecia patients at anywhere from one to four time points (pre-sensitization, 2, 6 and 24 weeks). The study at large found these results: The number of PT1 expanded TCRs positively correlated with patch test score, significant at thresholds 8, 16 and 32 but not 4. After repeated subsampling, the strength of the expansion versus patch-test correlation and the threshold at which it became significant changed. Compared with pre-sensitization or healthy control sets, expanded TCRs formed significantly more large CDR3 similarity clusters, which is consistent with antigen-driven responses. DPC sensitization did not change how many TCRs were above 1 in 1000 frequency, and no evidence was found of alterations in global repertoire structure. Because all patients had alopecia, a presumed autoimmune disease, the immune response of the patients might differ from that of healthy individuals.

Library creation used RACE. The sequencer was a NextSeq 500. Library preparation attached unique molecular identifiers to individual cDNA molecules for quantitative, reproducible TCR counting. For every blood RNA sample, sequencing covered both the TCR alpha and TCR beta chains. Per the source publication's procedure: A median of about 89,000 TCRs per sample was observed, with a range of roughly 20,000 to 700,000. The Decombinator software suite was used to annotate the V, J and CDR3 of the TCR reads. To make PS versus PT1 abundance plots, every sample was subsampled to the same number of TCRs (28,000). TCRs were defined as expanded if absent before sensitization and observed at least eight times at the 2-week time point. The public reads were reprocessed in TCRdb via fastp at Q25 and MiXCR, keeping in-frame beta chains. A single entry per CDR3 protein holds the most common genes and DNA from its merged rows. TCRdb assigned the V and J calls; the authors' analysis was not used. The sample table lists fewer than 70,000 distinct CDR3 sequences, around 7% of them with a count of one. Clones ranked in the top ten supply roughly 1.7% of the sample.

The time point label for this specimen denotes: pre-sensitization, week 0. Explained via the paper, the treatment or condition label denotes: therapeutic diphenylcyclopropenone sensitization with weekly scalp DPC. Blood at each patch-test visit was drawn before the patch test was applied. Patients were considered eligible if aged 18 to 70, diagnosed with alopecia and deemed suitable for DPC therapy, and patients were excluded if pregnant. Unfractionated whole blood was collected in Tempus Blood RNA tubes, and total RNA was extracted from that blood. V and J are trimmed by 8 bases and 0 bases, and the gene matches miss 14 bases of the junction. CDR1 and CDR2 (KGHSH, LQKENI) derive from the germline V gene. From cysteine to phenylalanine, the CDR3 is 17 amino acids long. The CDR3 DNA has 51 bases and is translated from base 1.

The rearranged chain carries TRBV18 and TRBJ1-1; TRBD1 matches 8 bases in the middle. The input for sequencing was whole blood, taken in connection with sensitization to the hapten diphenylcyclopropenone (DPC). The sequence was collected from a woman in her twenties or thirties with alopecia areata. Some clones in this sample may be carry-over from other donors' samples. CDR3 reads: CASGSQGQGALNTEAFF. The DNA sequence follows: TGTGCCAGCGGATCACAGGGGCAGGGGGCCTTGAACACTGAAGCTTTCTTT.